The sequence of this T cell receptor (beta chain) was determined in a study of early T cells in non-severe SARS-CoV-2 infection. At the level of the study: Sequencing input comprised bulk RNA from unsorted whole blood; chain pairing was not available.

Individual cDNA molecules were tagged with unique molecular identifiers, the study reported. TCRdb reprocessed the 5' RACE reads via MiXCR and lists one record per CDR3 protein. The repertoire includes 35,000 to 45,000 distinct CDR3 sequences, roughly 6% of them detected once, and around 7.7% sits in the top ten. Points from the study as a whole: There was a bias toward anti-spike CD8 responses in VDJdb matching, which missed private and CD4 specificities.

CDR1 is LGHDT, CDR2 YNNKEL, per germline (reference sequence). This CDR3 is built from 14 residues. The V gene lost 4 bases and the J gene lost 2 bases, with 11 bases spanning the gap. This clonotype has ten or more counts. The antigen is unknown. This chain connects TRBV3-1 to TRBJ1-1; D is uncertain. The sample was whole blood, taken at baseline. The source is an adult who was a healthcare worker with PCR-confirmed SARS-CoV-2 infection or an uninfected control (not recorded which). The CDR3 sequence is CASSPRDLNTEAFF. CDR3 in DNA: TGTGCCAGCAGCCCCCGGGATCTAAACACTGAAGCTTTCTTT.